These 18 T cell receptor beta chains were all obtained from the same sample, sequenced in a study of blood T cells in healthy people across ages. Using a J-beta primer mix together with a sample-barcoded 5' primer, a second PCR was run for roughly 7 to 12 cycles. From the 5' RACE reads, TCRdb called clonotypes with MiXCR, one entry per CDR3 protein. The table shows about 640,000 distinct CDR3 sequences, with 25% to 35% occurring only once. The material sequenced was blood. The receptors derive from a woman older than 75 in good health.

This chain connects TRBV20-1 to TRBJ2-1, with TRBD2 matching over 12 bases. This CDR3 has 16 amino acids. J was trimmed by 5 bases and V by 2 bases; bases with no gene match: 7. The germline CDR1 and CDR2 sequences are DFQATT and SNEGSKA (reference sequence). The CDR3: CSARRFLAGGNNEQFF. For the CDR3, the DNA is TGCAGTGCTAGAAGGTTTCTAGCGGGAGGGAACAATGAGCAGTTCTTC.

There are many counts of this clonotype. The chain recombines TRBV27 with TRBJ2-7; 7 bases are a match to TRBD1. CDR3 size: 18 residues. V lost 5 bases to trimming and J lost 9 bases; unmatched junction nucleotides: 25. Looked up from germline, CDR1 is MNHEY and CDR2 is SMNVEV (reference sequence). The CDR3, as DNA: TGTGCCAGCAGTACCGCCCGCTTTCCGGGACAGAGGAGTCTCTGGCAGTACTTC. Translation: CASSTARFPGQRSLWQYF.

Points on this clonotype: Relative to the germline gene, one junction end is altered; a read error may explain this. The chain uses TRBV20-1 and TRBJ2-1, with TRBD2 matching 10 bases. Germline V gene sequence: CDR1 DFQATT, CDR2 SNEGSKA (reference sequence). There are 16 residues in the CDR3. The CDR3 DNA follows: TGCAGTGCCCCAAGTCCAGCGGGAGGGAACTACGATGAGCAGTTCTTC. It yields the protein CSAPSPAGGNYDEQFF.

This clonotype has at least ten counts. The J gene is TRBJ2-3, the V gene TRBV3-1; TRBD2 might be the D (5 bases). CDR1 and CDR2 from the germline V gene are LGHDT and YNNKEL (reference sequence). V was cut by 0 bases and J by 7 bases, with 14 bases left in between. This CDR3 comprises 15 residues. In nucleotides, the CDR3 is TGTGCCAGCAGCCAAGAAGCGGCCCGAGGAAATACGCAGTATTTT. Protein product: CASSQEAARGNTQYF.

CDR3 sequence (DNA): TGTGCCAGCAGCCAAGCGGACAGGGACGGTAATTCACCCCTCCACTTT. This translates into CASSQADRDGNSPLHF. The chain joins TRBV7-2 to TRBJ1-6; 8 bases map to TRBD1. The CDR3 consists of 16 residues. V shed 5 bases, J shed 6 bases, and the junction held 9 bases outside the gene matches. CDR1 is SGHTA and CDR2 is FQGNSA in the germline V gene.

The CDR3 loop reads CASSLGLAGGDNEQFF. DNA of the CDR3: TGTGCCAGCAGCTTAGGTCTCGCGGGGGGGGACAATGAGCAGTTCTTC. The chain uses TRBV7-3 and TRBJ2-1; TRBD2 matches at 9 bases. The germline CDR1 and CDR2 sequences are SGHTA and FQGTGA. The CDR3 spans 16 residues. With 2 bases clipped from V and 5 bases from J, the junction kept 7 bases outside the gene matches.

There are many counts of this clonotype. This chain uses TRBV6-6 with TRBJ2-4, with 10 bases lining up with TRBD2. V lost 5 bases to trimming and J lost 7 bases; unmatched junction nucleotides: 8. The germline CDR1 and CDR2 sequences are MNHNY and SVGAGI (reference sequence). The CDR3 consists of 15 residues. The CDR3 nucleotides are TGTGCCAGCAGTAGGGGAGCGGGGGGGCTGAACATTCAGTACTTC. This encodes CASSRGAGGLNIQYF.

This chain uses TRBV5-5 with TRBJ2-3; 9 bases agree with TRBD2. V shed 4 bases and J 4 bases; nucleotides not matched to a gene: 10. The CDR3 is 16 amino acids. Germline CDR1 and CDR2: SGHKS and YYEKEE (reference sequence). The CDR3 region is CASSRGLAQKADTQYF. The CDR3 DNA reads as TGTGCCAGCAGCAGGGGACTAGCTCAGAAAGCAGATACGCAGTATTTT.

Worth noting for this clonotype: Being one base from a much bigger clone, this may be a read error. Written as DNA, the CDR3 is TGTGCCAGCAGCCGTTGCGGGACGGAGGGAGATACGCAGTATTTT. Translating gives CASSRCGTEGDTQYF. J is TRBJ2-3 and V is TRBV3-1; D possibly corresponds to TRBD2 (6 bases). Trimming took off 4 bases at V and 5 bases at J, with 16 bases between the two ends. The germline CDR1 and CDR2 sequences are LGHDT and YNNKEL (reference sequence). CDR3 size: 15 residues.

About this clonotype itself: Since a much larger clone is just one base distant, this may be a read error. V usage is TRBV30 and J usage is TRBJ2-3, with D possibly TRBD2 on 6 matching bases. Germline values: CDR1 GTSNPN, CDR2 SVGIG (reference sequence). This CDR3 is 14 amino acids long. Trimming took off 2 bases at V and 8 bases at J, with 17 bases between the two ends. CDR3 DNA sequence: TGTGCCTGGAGTTTGGACGGGGGAGGTGCTACGCAGTATTTT. This encodes CAWSLDGGGATQYF. Together with reference TRBV30 and TRBJ2-3, the CDR3 gives the full variable domain: SQTIHQWPATLVQPVGSPLSLECTVEGTSNPNLYWYRQAAGRGLQLLFYSVGIGQISSEVPQNLSASRPQDRQFILSSKKLLLSDSGFYLCAWSLDGGGATQYFGPGTRLTVL.

This clonotype was observed a few times. The J gene is TRBJ2-3, the V gene TRBV6-5; perhaps TRBD2 as D (7 bases). With 5 bases removed from V and 0 bases from J, the gap between germline ends came to 12 bases. This CDR3 has 15 residues. CDR1 and CDR2 from the germline V gene are MNHEY and SVGAGI. The CDR3, as DNA: TGTGCCAGCAGTATGGGGGGGCTTAGCACAGATACGCAGTATTTT. As protein: CASSMGGLSTDTQYF.

This clonotype was observed many times. This chain's CDR3 is CASSLNYQGKPQHF. The CDR3, as DNA: TGTGCCAGCAGCTTAAATTATCAGGGGAAGCCCCAGCATTTT. This chain joins TRBV4-2 and TRBJ1-5, with a possible D match to TRBD1 (6 bases). The CDR3 has 14 residues. In germline, CDR1 is LGHNA, CDR2 YNFKEQ. Trimming cost V 5 bases and J 8 bases, with 16 bases left between them.

V gene TRBV20-1 combines with J gene TRBJ1-1; D ambiguous. Trimming stripped 4 bases from V and 2 bases from J, with 11 bases between. The CDR3 extends over 13 amino acids. Germline V CDR1 and CDR2: DFQATT, SNEGSKA (reference sequence). The CDR3 nucleotides read TGCAGTGCTATAGGGCTTTTAAACACTGAAGCTTTCTTT. It yields the protein CSAIGLLNTEAFF.

The sample holds a few counts of this clonotype. The chain couples TRBV12-3 or TRBV12-4 to TRBJ2-2; 7 nucleotides match TRBD1. V lost 7 bases to trimming and J lost 0 bases; unmatched junction nucleotides: 5. The CDR3 has 15 amino acids. CDR3 residues: CASNLGTANTGELFF. The CDR3 DNA reads TGTGCCAGCAACCTCGGGACAGCGAACACCGGGGAGCTGTTTTTT.

This clonotype was seen many times. The chain couples TRBV7-8 to TRBJ2-1; TRBD2 agrees at 10 bases. Germline V CDR1 and CDR2: SGHVS, FQNEAQ. CDR3 length equals 17 residues. V dropped 2 bases and J dropped 6; count of bases not matched to a gene: 10. In DNA form, the CDR3 reads TGTGCCAGCAGCTTACGGGTAGCGGGGGGTACGGGCAATGAGCAGTTCTTC. It is translated as CASSLRVAGGTGNEQFF. Supplemented by reference TRBV7-8 and TRBJ2-1, the full variable domain reads GAGVSQSPRYKVAKRGQDVALRCDPISGHVSLFWYQQALGQGPEFLTYFQNEAQLDKSGLPSDRFFAERPEGSVSTLKIQRTQQEDSAVYLCASSLRVAGGTGNEQFFGPGTRLTVL.

The sample holds one count of this clonotype. An end of the junction does not agree with germline; a read error may underlie this. The CDR3 sequence is CASSQVRGKTRYF. The CDR3 DNA is TGTGCCAGCAGCCAAGTTCGGGGAAAGACCCGGTACTTC. V and J are TRBV3-1 and TRBJ2-5; weak D call: TRBD2 (5 bases). There are 13 residues in the CDR3. CDR1 LGHDT and CDR2 YNNKEL come from the germline V gene (reference sequence).

This clonotype was observed a handful of times. The CDR3 spells CASRKSSTGYEKLFF. Written as DNA, the CDR3 is TGTGCCAGCAGGAAGTCCTCGACAGGATACGAAAAACTGTTTTTT. J is TRBJ1-4 and V is TRBV4-2; possibly TRBD1 for D (6 bases). The CDR3 is 15 amino acids. Germline CDR1 reads LGHNA; CDR2 reads YNFKEQ. V was clipped by 6 bases and J by 8 bases, with 19 bases between them.

There are many counts of this clonotype. V and J are TRBV18 and TRBJ2-1, with D uncertain. Germline V gene data show CDR1 as KGHSH and CDR2 as LQKENI. V lost 6 bases and J 9 bases, leaving 12 bases between the germline ends. This CDR3 is 12 amino acids long. The CDR3 loop reads CASSTNTGEQFF. For the CDR3, the DNA is TGTGCCAGCTCTACCAACACGGGTGAGCAGTTCTTC.